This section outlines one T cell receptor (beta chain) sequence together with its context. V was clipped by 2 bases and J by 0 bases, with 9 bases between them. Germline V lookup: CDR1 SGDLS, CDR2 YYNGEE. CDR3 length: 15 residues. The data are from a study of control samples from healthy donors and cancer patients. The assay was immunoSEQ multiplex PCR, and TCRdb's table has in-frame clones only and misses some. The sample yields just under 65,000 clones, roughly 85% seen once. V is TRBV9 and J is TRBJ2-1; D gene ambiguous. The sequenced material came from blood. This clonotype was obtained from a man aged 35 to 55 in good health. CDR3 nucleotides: TGTGCCAGCAGCGTTTTTCAGAGCTCCTACAATGAGCAGTTCTTC. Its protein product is CASSVFQSSYNEQFF.